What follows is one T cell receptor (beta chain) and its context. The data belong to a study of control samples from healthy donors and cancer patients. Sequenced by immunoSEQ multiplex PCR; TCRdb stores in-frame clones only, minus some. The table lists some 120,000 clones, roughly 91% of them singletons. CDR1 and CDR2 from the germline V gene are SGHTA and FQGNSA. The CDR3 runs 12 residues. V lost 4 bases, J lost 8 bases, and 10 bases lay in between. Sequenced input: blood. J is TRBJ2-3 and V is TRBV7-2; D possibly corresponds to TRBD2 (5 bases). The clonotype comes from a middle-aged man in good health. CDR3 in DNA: TGTGCCAGCAGCTCTCCCGGGATTACGCAGTATTTT. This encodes CASSSPGITQYF.